Reported below is one T cell receptor (beta chain). This sample stems from a study of blood T cell repertoires in COVID-19. Study context: Acute-phase and convalescent COVID-19 samples originated in the United States, Italy and Spain.

The authors' processing: It was from reference gene primer amplification that nucleated cell counts were estimated. Only in-frame clones appear in the TCRdb table, and some are missing; sequencing was by immunoSEQ multiplex PCR. The D gene and trimming were derived from the DNA, and the V and J assignments and clone size from that table. The profile shows more than 9,500 clones, approximately 85% of them singletons. Sequenced input: peripheral blood. The clonotype was recovered from a human donor in a cohort sampled during active COVID-19.

The CDR3 region has the DNA TGTGCCTGGAGTGCGGACAGAGAGCAGTACTTC. It yields the protein CAWSADREQYF. This chain joins TRBV30 and TRBJ2-7; D is perhaps TRBD1 (6 bases). The V gene lost 1 base and the J gene lost 7 bases, with 8 bases spanning the gap. CDR3 length equals 11 residues. The germline CDR1 and CDR2 sequences are GTSNPN and SVGIG (reference sequence).